The present T cell receptor beta chain was sequenced within a study of T-cell memory formation after mild COVID-19. TCRdb itself ran the 5' RACE reads through MiXCR, one entry per CDR3 protein. The sample has over 130,000 distinct CDR3 sequences; roughly 13% are singletons. The V gene lost 2 bases and the J gene lost 0 bases, with 14 bases spanning the gap. The CDR3 extends over 15 amino acids. CDR1 and CDR2 from the germline V gene are DFQATT and SNEGSKA (reference sequence). This rearrangement joins TRBV20-1 to TRBJ2-7; D is perhaps TRBD2 (5 bases). The sequence derives from an adult woman who had mild COVID-19 (a few samples of this study predate the infection). Cell type and time point are not known. Sequencing was carried out using PBMCs or a T cell subset sorted from them (not recorded which). As DNA, the CDR3 is TGCAGTGCTAGATTCTGGCGGGTGAGCTCCTACGAGCAGTACTTC. Translating it yields CSARFWRVSSYEQYF.